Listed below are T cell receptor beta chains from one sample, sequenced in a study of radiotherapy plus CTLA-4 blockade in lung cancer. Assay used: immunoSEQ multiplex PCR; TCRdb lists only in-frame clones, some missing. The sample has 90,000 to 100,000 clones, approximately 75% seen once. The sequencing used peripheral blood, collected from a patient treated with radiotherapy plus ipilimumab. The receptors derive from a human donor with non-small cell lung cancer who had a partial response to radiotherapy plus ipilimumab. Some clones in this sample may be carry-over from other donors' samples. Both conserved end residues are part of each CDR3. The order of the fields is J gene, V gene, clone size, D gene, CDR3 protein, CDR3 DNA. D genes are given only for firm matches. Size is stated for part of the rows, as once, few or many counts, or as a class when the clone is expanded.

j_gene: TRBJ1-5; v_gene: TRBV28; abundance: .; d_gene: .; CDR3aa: CASRPRGAGAPQHF; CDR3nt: TGTGCCAGCAGGCCTCGGGGGGCGGGTGCGCCCCAGCATTTT
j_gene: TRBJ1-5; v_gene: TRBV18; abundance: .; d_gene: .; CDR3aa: CASSLGQGHQPQHF; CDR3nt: TGTGCCAGCTCATTAGGACAAGGGCATCAGCCCCAGCATTTT
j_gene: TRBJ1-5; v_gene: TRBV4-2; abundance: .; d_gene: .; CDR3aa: CASSQDLRANQPQHF; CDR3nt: TGTGCCAGCAGCCAAGATCTCAGGGCAAATCAGCCCCAGCATTTT
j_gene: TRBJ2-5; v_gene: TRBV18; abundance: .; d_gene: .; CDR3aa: CASSPGATYKETQYF; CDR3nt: TGTGCCAGCTCACCGGGAGCGACGTATAAAGAGACCCAGTACTTC
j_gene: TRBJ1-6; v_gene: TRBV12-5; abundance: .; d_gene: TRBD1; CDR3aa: CASAPGQGISPLHF; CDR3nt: TGTGCTAGTGCCCCGGGACAGGGTATCTCACCCCTCCACTTT
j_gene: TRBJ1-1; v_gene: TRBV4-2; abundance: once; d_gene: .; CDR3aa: CASSQDLLNTEAFF; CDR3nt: TGTGCCAGCAGCCAAGATCTTCTGAACACTGAAGCTTTCTTT
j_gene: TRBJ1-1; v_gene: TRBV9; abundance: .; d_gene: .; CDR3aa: CASSVVGHTEAFF; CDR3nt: TGTGCCAGCAGCGTAGTCGGTCACACTGAAGCTTTCTTT
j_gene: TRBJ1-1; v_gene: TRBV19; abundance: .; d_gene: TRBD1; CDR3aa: CASSIGTTGGYTEAFF; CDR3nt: TGTGCCAGTAGTATAGGGACGACAGGGGGCTACACTGAAGCTTTCTTT
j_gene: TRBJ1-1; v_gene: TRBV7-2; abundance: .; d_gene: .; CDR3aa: CASSIQGNTEAFF; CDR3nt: TGTGCCAGCAGCATCCAGGGGAACACTGAAGCTTTCTTT
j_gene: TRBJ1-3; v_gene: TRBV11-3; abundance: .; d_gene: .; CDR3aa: CASSLMSDSSGNTIYF; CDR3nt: TGTGCCAGCAGCTTAATGTCCGACAGCTCTGGAAACACCATATATTTT
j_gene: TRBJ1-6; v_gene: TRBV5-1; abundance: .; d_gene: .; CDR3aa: CASSLSTGSNSPLHF; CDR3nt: TGCGCCAGCAGCTTGAGCACAGGGAGCAATTCACCCCTCCACTTT
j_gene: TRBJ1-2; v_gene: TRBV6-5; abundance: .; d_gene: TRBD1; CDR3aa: CASSPGTALSGYTF; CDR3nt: TGTGCCAGCAGCCCCGGGACAGCCCTCTCTGGCTACACCTTC
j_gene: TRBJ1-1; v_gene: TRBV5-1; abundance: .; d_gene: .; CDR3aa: CASSFWGAGANTEAFF; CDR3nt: TGCGCCAGCAGCTTCTGGGGAGCGGGGGCAAACACTGAAGCTTTCTTT
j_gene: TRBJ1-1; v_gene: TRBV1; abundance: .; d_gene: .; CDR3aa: CTGSHWGPSRDPMFPTEAFF; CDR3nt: TGCACCGGCAGCCACTGGGGGCCTAGCCGGGACCCTATGTTCCCAACTGAAGCTTTCTTT
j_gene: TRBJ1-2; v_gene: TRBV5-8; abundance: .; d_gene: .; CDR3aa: CASSLTGIESGGYGYTF; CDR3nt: TGTGCCAGCAGCTTGACAGGGATCGAATCGGGAGGGTATGGCTACACCTTC
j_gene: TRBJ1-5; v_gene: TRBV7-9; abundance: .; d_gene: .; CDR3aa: CASSLDFQPQHF; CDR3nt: TGTGCCAGCAGCTTGGACTTCCAGCCCCAGCATTTT
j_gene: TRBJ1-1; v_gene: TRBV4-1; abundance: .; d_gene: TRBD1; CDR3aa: CASSLQGTANTEAFF; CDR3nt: TGCGCCAGCAGCCTCCAAGGGACAGCGAACACTGAAGCTTTCTTT
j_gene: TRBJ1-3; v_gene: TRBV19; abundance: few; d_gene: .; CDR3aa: CASSILPSPAGNTIYF; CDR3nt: TGTGCCAGTAGTATATTGCCCTCCCCTGCGGGAAACACCATATATTTT
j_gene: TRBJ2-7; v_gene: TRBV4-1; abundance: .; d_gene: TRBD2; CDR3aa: CASSQTSGRAVYEQYF; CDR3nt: TGCGCCAGCAGCCAGACTAGCGGGAGGGCCGTCTACGAGCAGTACTTC
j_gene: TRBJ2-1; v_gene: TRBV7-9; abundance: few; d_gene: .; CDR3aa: CASSLAISGGEQFF; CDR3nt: TGTGCCAGCAGCTTAGCGATATCGGGGGGCGAGCAGTTCTTC
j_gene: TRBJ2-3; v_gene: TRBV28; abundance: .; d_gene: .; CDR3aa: CASRGVSSSNTQYF; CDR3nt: TGTGCCAGCAGAGGGGTTTCTAGTTCTAATACGCAGTATTTT
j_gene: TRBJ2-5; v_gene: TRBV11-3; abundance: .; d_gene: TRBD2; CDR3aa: CASSPRPTSIQETQYF; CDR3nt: TGTGCCAGCAGCCCCCGCCCGACTAGCATACAAGAGACCCAGTACTTC
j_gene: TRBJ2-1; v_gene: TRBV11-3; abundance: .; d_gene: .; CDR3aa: CASSKTRVNEQFF; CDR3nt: TGTGCCAGCAGCAAGACGAGGGTGAATGAGCAGTTCTTC
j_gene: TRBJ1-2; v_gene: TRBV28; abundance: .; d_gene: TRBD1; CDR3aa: CASSAPTGDYGYTF; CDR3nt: TGTGCCAGCAGTGCCCCGACAGGGGACTATGGCTACACCTTC
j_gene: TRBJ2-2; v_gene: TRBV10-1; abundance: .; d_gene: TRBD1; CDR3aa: CASRKDRDDTGELFF; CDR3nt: TGCGCCAGCAGAAAAGACAGGGATGACACCGGGGAGCTGTTTTTT
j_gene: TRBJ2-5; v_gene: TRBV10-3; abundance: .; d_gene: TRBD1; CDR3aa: CATGDRAGLRETQYF; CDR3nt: TGTGCCACAGGGGACAGGGCGGGTCTGCGGGAGACCCAGTACTTC
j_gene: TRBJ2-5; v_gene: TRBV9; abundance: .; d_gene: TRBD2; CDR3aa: CANLLAGVQETQYF; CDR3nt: TGTGCCAACCTACTAGCGGGAGTTCAAGAGACCCAGTACTTC
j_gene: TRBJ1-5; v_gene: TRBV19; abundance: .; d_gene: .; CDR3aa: CASSWGDSNQPQHF; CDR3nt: TGTGCCAGTAGTTGGGGAGATAGCAATCAGCCCCAGCATTTT
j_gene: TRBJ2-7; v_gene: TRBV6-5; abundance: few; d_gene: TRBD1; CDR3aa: CASRGTGAYEQYF; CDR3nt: TGTGCCAGCAGGGGGACAGGGGCCTACGAGCAGTACTTC
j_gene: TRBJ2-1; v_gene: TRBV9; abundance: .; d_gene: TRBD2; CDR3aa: CASSFGLAAEQFF; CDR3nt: TGTGCCAGCAGCTTTGGACTAGCAGCTGAGCAGTTCTTC
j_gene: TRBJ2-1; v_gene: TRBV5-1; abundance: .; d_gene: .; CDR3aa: CASSLAGVAHEQFF; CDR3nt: TGCGCCAGCAGCTTGGCCGGGGTCGCCCATGAGCAGTTCTTC
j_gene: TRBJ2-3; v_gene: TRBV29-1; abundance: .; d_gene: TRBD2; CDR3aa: CSVRLAVSTDTQYF; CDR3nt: TGCAGCGTTAGACTAGCAGTTAGCACAGATACGCAGTATTTT
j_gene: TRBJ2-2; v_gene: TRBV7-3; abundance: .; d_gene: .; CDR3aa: CASSLIQSGSTGELFF; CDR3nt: TGTGCCAGCAGCTTAATTCAATCAGGATCGACCGGGGAGCTGTTTTTT